This is a list of T cell receptor beta chains from one sample in a study of cytomegalovirus exposure and HLA in healthy donors. Data came from immunoSEQ multiplex PCR; TCRdb stores just in-frame clones and leaves some out. The data show about 200,000 clones, about 77% seen once. The source material was PBMCs. The receptor source for this set is a woman aged 30 to 39 in good health and CMV-seronegative. Both conserved end residues are part of each CDR3. A D gene is named only where the DNA matches it firmly. Some rows have no size entry. The others give once, few or many, or a class for an expanded clone.

d_call: .; clone_size: .; j_call: TRBJ1-2; v_call: TRBV30; cdr3_aa: CAWKEGAYGYTF; cdr3_nt: TGTGCCTGGAAAGAAGGGGCCTATGGCTACACCTTC
d_call: TRBD1; clone_size: .; j_call: TRBJ2-1; v_call: TRBV12-5; cdr3_aa: CASGNGQGAPYNEQFF; cdr3_nt: TGTGCTAGTGGTAACGGACAGGGGGCGCCCTACAATGAGCAGTTCTTC
d_call: TRBD1; clone_size: once; j_call: TRBJ1-4; v_call: TRBV6-1; cdr3_aa: CASSENRGFALGEKLFF; cdr3_nt: TGTGCCAGCAGTGAAAACAGGGGCTTTGCCCTAGGTGAAAAACTGTTTTTT
d_call: TRBD1; clone_size: .; j_call: TRBJ2-3; v_call: TRBV15; cdr3_aa: CATNGDRGPDTQYF; cdr3_nt: TGTGCCACCAATGGGGACAGGGGCCCAGATACGCAGTATTTT
d_call: .; clone_size: .; j_call: TRBJ2-7; v_call: TRBV6-1; cdr3_aa: CASSEAALAGPYEQYF; cdr3_nt: TGTGCCAGCAGTGAAGCGGCCCTGGCAGGGCCGTACGAGCAGTACTTC
d_call: TRBD1; clone_size: .; j_call: TRBJ1-1; v_call: TRBV30; cdr3_aa: CAWRAGGRKATEAFF; cdr3_nt: TGTGCCTGGAGAGCAGGGGGCAGAAAAGCCACTGAAGCTTTCTTT
d_call: .; clone_size: .; j_call: TRBJ2-1; v_call: TRBV4-2; cdr3_aa: CASSPAQASAYNEQFF; cdr3_nt: TGTGCCAGCAGCCCCGCCCAGGCTAGCGCATACAATGAGCAGTTCTTC
d_call: TRBD2; clone_size: once; j_call: TRBJ2-7; v_call: TRBV2; cdr3_aa: CASSEWEGRYEQYF; cdr3_nt: TGTGCCAGCAGTGAATGGGAGGGCCGCTACGAGCAGTACTTC
d_call: .; clone_size: once; j_call: TRBJ2-7; v_call: TRBV7-8; cdr3_aa: CASSLELAREQYF; cdr3_nt: TGTGCCAGCAGCTTAGAACTAGCTCGCGAGCAGTACTTC
d_call: .; clone_size: .; j_call: TRBJ1-1; v_call: TRBV2; cdr3_aa: CASLKEGHTEAFF; cdr3_nt: TGTGCCAGCTTGAAGGAGGGACACACTGAAGCTTTCTTT
d_call: TRBD2; clone_size: .; j_call: TRBJ2-3; v_call: TRBV7-9; cdr3_aa: CASSLAGPGLVRPKRMQYF; cdr3_nt: TGTGCCAGCAGCTTAGCGGGTCCGGGACTAGTTAGGCCCAAAAGGATGCAGTATTTT
d_call: TRBD2; clone_size: .; j_call: TRBJ2-7; v_call: TRBV11-2; cdr3_aa: CASSLRRLAGPYEQYF; cdr3_nt: TGTGCCAGCAGCTTACGTAGACTAGCGGGACCCTACGAGCAGTACTTC
d_call: .; clone_size: .; j_call: TRBJ2-5; v_call: TRBV28; cdr3_aa: CASRARSGDRYQETQYF; cdr3_nt: TGTGCCAGCCGAGCCAGGAGCGGAGACAGGTACCAAGAGACCCAGTACTTC
d_call: .; clone_size: .; j_call: TRBJ1-1; v_call: TRBV30; cdr3_aa: CAWMIISRFGLNTEAFF; cdr3_nt: TGTGCCTGGATGATTATATCAAGGTTCGGGTTGAACACTGAAGCTTTCTTT
d_call: TRBD1; clone_size: .; j_call: TRBJ2-1; v_call: TRBV9; cdr3_aa: CASSVDPGQWDEQFF; cdr3_nt: TGTGCCAGCAGCGTAGATCCGGGACAGTGGGATGAGCAGTTCTTC
d_call: .; clone_size: few; j_call: TRBJ2-7; v_call: TRBV11-2; cdr3_aa: CASSLYQGEVAYEQYF; cdr3_nt: TGTGCCAGCAGCTTATACCAGGGTGAGGTGGCCTACGAGCAGTACTTC
d_call: .; clone_size: few; j_call: TRBJ1-2; v_call: TRBV30; cdr3_aa: CAWNLPGFSSYTF; cdr3_nt: TGTGCCTGGAACCTGCCAGGATTCAGTAGCTACACCTTC
d_call: .; clone_size: .; j_call: TRBJ1-1; v_call: TRBV2; cdr3_aa: CASSEMGQVNTEAFF; cdr3_nt: TGTGCCAGCAGTGAAATGGGACAAGTGAACACTGAAGCTTTCTTT
d_call: .; clone_size: once; j_call: TRBJ2-7; v_call: TRBV19; cdr3_aa: CASSIGHSAYEQYF; cdr3_nt: TGTGCCAGTAGTATTGGCCATTCAGCCTACGAGCAGTACTTC
d_call: TRBD2; clone_size: .; j_call: TRBJ2-7; v_call: TRBV7-2; cdr3_aa: CASQPSGISSYEQYF; cdr3_nt: TGTGCCAGCCAGCCTAGCGGAATTAGCTCCTACGAGCAGTACTTC
d_call: .; clone_size: few; j_call: TRBJ2-3; v_call: TRBV30; cdr3_aa: CAWSANVRSDTQYF; cdr3_nt: TGTGCCTGGAGTGCCAACGTGAGGTCAGATACGCAGTATTTT
d_call: .; clone_size: .; j_call: TRBJ1-2; v_call: TRBV28; cdr3_aa: CASTGGGNSLYGYTF; cdr3_nt: TGTGCCAGCACCGGTGGGGGGAACAGCCTTTATGGCTACACCTTC
d_call: TRBD2; clone_size: .; j_call: TRBJ2-5; v_call: TRBV5-1; cdr3_aa: CASSDRAGGAGETQYF; cdr3_nt: TGCGCCAGCAGCGACCGAGCGGGAGGAGCAGGAGAGACCCAGTACTTC
d_call: .; clone_size: .; j_call: TRBJ2-5; v_call: TRBV7-2; cdr3_aa: CASSSPNGGAAGETQYF; cdr3_nt: TGTGCCAGCAGCTCCCCCAACGGCGGGGCCGCGGGGGAGACCCAGTACTTC
d_call: .; clone_size: .; j_call: TRBJ2-7; v_call: TRBV6-1; cdr3_aa: CASRETDYEQYF; cdr3_nt: TGTGCCAGCCGGGAAACGGACTACGAGCAGTACTTC
d_call: .; clone_size: few; j_call: TRBJ2-7; v_call: TRBV7-9; cdr3_aa: CASSLAAVSYEQYF; cdr3_nt: TGTGCCAGCAGCTTAGCGGCAGTCTCCTACGAGCAGTACTTC
d_call: .; clone_size: .; j_call: TRBJ1-4; v_call: TRBV19; cdr3_aa: CASSIAAVFPNEKLFF; cdr3_nt: TGTGCCAGTAGTATAGCCGCAGTCTTCCCTAATGAAAAACTGTTTTTT
d_call: .; clone_size: few; j_call: TRBJ2-1; v_call: TRBV9; cdr3_aa: CASSVGRLAYSEQFF; cdr3_nt: TGTGCCAGCAGCGTAGGAAGGCTAGCATACAGTGAGCAGTTCTTC
d_call: .; clone_size: .; j_call: TRBJ2-7; v_call: TRBV5-1; cdr3_aa: CASSPYPLVIGEQYF; cdr3_nt: TGCGCCAGCAGCCCGTACCCTTTAGTGATCGGCGAGCAGTACTTC
d_call: .; clone_size: few; j_call: TRBJ2-3; v_call: TRBV6-1; cdr3_aa: CASSEGIEETTDTQYF; cdr3_nt: TGTGCCAGCAGTGAAGGAATCGAGGAAACCACAGATACGCAGTATTTT
d_call: .; clone_size: .; j_call: TRBJ2-7; v_call: TRBV18; cdr3_aa: CASSPPKGSSSSYEQYF; cdr3_nt: TGTGCCAGCTCACCACCGAAAGGTAGCAGTTCGTCCTACGAGCAGTACTTC
d_call: .; clone_size: once; j_call: TRBJ1-2; v_call: TRBV25-1; cdr3_aa: CASSSWRGDYGYTF; cdr3_nt: TGTGCCAGCAGTTCGTGGCGCGGAGACTATGGCTACACCTTC
d_call: .; clone_size: .; j_call: TRBJ2-2; v_call: TRBV7-9; cdr3_aa: CALLASGELFF; cdr3_nt: TGTGCCCTTCTTGCGAGTGGGGAGCTGTTTTTT
d_call: .; clone_size: few; j_call: TRBJ1-1; v_call: TRBV15; cdr3_aa: CATSSQAKQGNTEAFF; cdr3_nt: TGTGCCACCAGCAGTCAAGCCAAACAGGGTAACACTGAAGCTTTCTTT
d_call: .; clone_size: .; j_call: TRBJ2-3; v_call: TRBV20-1; cdr3_aa: CSARKLAAQYF; cdr3_nt: TGCAGTGCTAGAAAGCTAGCCGCGCAGTATTTT